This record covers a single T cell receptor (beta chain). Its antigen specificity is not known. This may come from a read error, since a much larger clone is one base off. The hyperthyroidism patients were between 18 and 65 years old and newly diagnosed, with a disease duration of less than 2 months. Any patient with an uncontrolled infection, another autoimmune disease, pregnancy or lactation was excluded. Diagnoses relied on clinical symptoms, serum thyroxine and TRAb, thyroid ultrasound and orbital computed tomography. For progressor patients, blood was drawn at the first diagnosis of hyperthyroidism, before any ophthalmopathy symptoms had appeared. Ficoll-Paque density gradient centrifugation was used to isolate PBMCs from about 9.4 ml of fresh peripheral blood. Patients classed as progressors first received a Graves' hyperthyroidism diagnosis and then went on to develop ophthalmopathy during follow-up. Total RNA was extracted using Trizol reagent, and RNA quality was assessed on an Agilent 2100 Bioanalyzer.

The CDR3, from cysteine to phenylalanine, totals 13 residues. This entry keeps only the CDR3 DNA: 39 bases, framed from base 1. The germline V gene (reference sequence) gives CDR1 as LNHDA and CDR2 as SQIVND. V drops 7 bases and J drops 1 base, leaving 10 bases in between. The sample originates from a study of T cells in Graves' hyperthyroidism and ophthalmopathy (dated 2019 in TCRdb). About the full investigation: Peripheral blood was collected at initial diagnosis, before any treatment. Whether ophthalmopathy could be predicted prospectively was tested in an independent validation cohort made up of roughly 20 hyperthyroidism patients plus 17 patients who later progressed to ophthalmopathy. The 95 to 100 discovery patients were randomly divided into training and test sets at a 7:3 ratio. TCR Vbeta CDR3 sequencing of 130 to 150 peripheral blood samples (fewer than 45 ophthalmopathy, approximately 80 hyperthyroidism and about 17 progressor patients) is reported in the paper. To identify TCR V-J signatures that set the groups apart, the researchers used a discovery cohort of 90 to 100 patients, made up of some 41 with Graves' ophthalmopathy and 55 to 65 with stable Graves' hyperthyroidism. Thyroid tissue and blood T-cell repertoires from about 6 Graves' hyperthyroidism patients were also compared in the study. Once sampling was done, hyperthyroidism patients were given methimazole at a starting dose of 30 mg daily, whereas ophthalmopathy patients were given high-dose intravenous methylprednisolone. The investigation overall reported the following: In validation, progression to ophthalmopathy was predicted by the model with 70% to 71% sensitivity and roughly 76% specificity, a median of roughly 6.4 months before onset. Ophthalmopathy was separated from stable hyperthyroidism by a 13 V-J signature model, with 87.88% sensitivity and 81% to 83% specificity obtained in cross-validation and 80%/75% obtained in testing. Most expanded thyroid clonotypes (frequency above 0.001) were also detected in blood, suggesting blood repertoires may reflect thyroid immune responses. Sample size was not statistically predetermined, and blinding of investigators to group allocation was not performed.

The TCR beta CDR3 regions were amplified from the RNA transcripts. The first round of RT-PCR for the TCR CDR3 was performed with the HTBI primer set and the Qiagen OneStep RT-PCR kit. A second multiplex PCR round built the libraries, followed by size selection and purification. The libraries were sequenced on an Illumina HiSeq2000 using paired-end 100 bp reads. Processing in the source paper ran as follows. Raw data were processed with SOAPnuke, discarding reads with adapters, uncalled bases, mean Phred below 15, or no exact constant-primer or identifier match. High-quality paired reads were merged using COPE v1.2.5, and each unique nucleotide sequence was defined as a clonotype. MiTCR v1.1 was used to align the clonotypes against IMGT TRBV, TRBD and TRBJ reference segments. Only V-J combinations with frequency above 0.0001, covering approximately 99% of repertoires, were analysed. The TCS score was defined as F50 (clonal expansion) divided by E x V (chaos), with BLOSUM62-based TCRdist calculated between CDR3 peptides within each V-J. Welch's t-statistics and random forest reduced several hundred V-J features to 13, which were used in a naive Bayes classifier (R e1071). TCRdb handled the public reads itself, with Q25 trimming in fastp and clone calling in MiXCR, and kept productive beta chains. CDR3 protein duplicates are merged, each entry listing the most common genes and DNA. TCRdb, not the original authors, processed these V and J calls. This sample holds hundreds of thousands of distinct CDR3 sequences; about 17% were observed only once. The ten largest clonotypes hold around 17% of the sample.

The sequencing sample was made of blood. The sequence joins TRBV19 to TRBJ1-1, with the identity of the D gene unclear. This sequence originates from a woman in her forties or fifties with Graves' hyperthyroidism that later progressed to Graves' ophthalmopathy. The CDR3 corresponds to CASTSTSNTEAFF. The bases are TGTGCCAGTACCTCTACATCGAACACTGAAGCTTTCTTT.